Below are 15 T cell receptor beta chains sequenced from a single sample in a study of neoadjuvant anti-PD-1 for oral cavity cancer (dated by TCRdb to 2020 to 2022). The method behind the library was the immunoSEQ multiplex PCR assay. TCRdb took over this immuneACCESS table, retaining in-frame rearrangements with V and J assigned. Such tables are incomplete; in checked studies, under half of the missing clones stem from an unresolved V gene, and the remainder is unexplained. A total of some 15,000 clones appear in this sample, about three quarters of them only once. The ten top clones hold 2.8% of the sample. The sample's time point label, in plain terms: after neoadjuvant nivolumab, at surgical resection. The starting material was PBMCs, obtained after nivolumab (anti-PD-1) treatment. These TCRs come from a person between 35 and 79 years old with oral cavity squamous cell carcinoma.

The chain uses TRBV20-1 and TRBJ1-1; no reliable D call. CDR1 and CDR2 (germline): DFQATT, SNEGSKA (reference sequence). Trimming removed 0 bases at V and 6 bases at J, with 5 bases between. This CDR3 has 11 amino acids. The CDR3 region is CSARETPEAFF. CDR3 sequence (DNA): TGCAGTGCTAGAGAGACCCCTGAAGCTTTCTTT.

The genes are TRBV29-1 and TRBJ2-7; 11 bases are a match to TRBD2. The trim removed 5 bases at V and 4 bases at J, leaving 19 bases unmatched. The CDR3 sequence is 18 residues long. CDR1 is SQVTM and CDR2 is ANQGSEA in the germline V gene. The CDR3 bases are TGCAGCGTTCCGGGACAGGGCCTCACTAGCGGGAGTAAGTACGAGCAGTACTTC. Its protein is CSVPGQGLTSGSKYEQYF.

J is TRBJ2-7 and V is TRBV13; 8 bases match TRBD1. Trimming at V came to 0 bases and at J to 3 bases, leaving 4 bases not matched to a gene. The CDR3 totals 15 residues. Germline-derived CDR1 and CDR2 are PRHDT and FYEKMQ (reference sequence). Here the CDR3 DNA reads TGTGCCAGCAGCTTAGGGACAGGGGTCGGCTACGAGCAGTACTTC. The encoded protein is CASSLGTGVGYEQYF.

The rearrangement links TRBV5-6 to TRBJ2-7; 9 bases line up with TRBD1. Trimming took 0 bases from V and 3 from J; bases not matched to a gene: 1. CDR1 and CDR2 (germline): SGHDT, YYEEEE. The CDR3 spans 14 residues. The CDR3 DNA sequence: TGTGCCAGCAGCTTGGGACAGGGGGACTACGAGCAGTACTTC. Translation gives CASSLGQGDYEQYF.

The chain has TRBV6-5 and TRBJ1-5; no firm D call. V was shortened by 3 bases and J by 1 base, with 4 bases between the two germline ends. The germline CDR1 and CDR2 sequences are MNHEY and SVGAGI. This CDR3 region has 13 residues. CDR3 in amino acids: CASSYMSNQPQHF. DNA for the CDR3: TGTGCCAGCAGTTATATGAGCAATCAGCCCCAGCATTTT.

This clone was observed a single time. The genes are TRBV27 and TRBJ2-7, with TRBD1 matching 8 bases. The germline CDR1 and CDR2 sequences are MNHEY and SMNVEV (reference sequence). With 0 bases clipped from V and 5 bases from J, the junction kept 9 bases outside the gene matches. There are 16 residues in the CDR3. DNA of the CDR3: TGTGCCAGCAGTTTATCGCAGGACAGGGAACGTGACGAGCAGTACTTC. Its protein is CASSLSQDRERDEQYF.

The rearrangement joins TRBV9 to TRBJ1-5, with a weak D call TRBD1 (6 bases). Trimming stripped 0 bases from V and 8 bases from J, with 15 bases between. Germline CDR1 is SGDLS and CDR2 is YYNGEE. The CDR3 length is 15 residues. DNA of the CDR3: TGTGCCAGCAGCGTAGGAGGGACGGGGGCTGAGCCCCAGCATTTT. As protein: CASSVGGTGAEPQHF.

This clone was seen only once. The chain employs TRBV7-9 and TRBJ2-1, with D tentatively TRBD1 or TRBD2 (5 bases each). V was cut by 1 base and J by 5 bases, with 12 bases left in between. Germline values: CDR1 SEHNR, CDR2 FQNEAQ (reference sequence). CDR3 length: 15 residues. The CDR3 protein is CASSLGRDAHNEQFF. For the CDR3, the DNA is TGTGCCAGCAGCTTAGGACGGGACGCTCACAATGAGCAGTTCTTC.

J is TRBJ1-2 and V is TRBV19; maybe TRBD1 (5 bases). Germline values: CDR1 LNHDA, CDR2 SQIVND (reference sequence). Trimming shortened V by 3 bases and J by 4 bases, and 15 bases separated the two germline ends. CDR3 size: 15 residues. The CDR3: CASSIKGSFGYGYTF. CDR3 coding DNA: TGTGCCAGTAGTATCAAGGGGAGTTTCGGCTATGGCTACACCTTC.

CDR3 loop: CASSLGGKGTGELFF. CDR3 nucleotides: TGTGCCAGCAGCTTGGGGGGGAAGGGCACCGGGGAGCTGTTTTTT. V is TRBV5-4 and J is TRBJ2-2, with D perhaps TRBD1 or TRBD2 (5 bases each). Deletions cut 0 bases from V and 4 bases from J, with 10 bases between. Germline lookup yields CDR1 SGHNT and CDR2 YYREEE (reference sequence). This CDR3 comprises 15 residues. The whole variable domain, remainder taken from reference TRBV5-4 and TRBJ2-2, is ETGVTQSPTHLIKTRGQQVTLRCSSQSGHNTVSWYQQALGQGPQFIFQYYREEENGRGNFPPRFSGLQFPNYSSELNVNALELDDSALYLCASSLGGKGTGELFFGEGSRLTVL.

This chain's CDR3 is CASGTTGELFF. The CDR3 coding sequence is TGTGCTAGTGGCACCACCGGGGAGCTGTTTTTT. The V gene is TRBV12-5, the J gene TRBJ2-2; no clear D. CDR1 is LGHNT and CDR2 is FRNRAP in the germline V gene. This CDR3 has 11 amino acids. V was shortened by 6 bases and J by 4 bases, with 3 bases between the two germline ends.

This chain links TRBV11-2 with TRBJ2-2, with TRBD1 matching over 7 bases. Trimming removed 4 bases from V and 5 bases from J; junction bases left unmatched: 7. Germline assignment: CDR1 SGHAT and CDR2 FQNNGV. The CDR3 sequence is 15 residues long. The CDR3, as DNA: TGTGCCAGCAGCTGGGGACAGAGAGGGACCGGGGAGCTGTTTTTT. Translating it yields CASSWGQRGTGELFF.

V is TRBV4-2 and J is TRBJ2-1; 7 bases agree with TRBD1. This CDR3 is 15 amino acids long. Germline CDR1 reads LGHNA; CDR2 reads YNFKEQ. Trimming removed 1 base from V and 8 bases from J; junction bases left unmatched: 8. The DNA of the CDR3 is TGTGCCAGCAGCCAAGGGCTGACAGGGTTCCATGAGCAGTTCTTC. Translating gives CASSQGLTGFHEQFF.

This clone was seen more than once but under ten times. The rearrangement uses TRBV2 and TRBJ2-3; D perhaps matches TRBD2 (6 bases). CDR1 is SNHLY and CDR2 is FYNNEI in the germline V gene. The CDR3 has 14 residues. Trimming pared 6 bases from V and 3 bases from J, leaving 13 bases between. The CDR3 bases are TGTGCCAGCAGCGGAGGGAGCGGAACAGATACGCAGTATTTT. This gives the protein CASSGGSGTDTQYF.

The rearrangement uses TRBV19 and TRBJ1-4; 7 bases map to TRBD1. J gave up 8 bases and V 4 bases, and 10 bases lay outside the gene matches. Germline V CDR1 and CDR2: LNHDA, SQIVND (reference sequence). The CDR3 runs to 15 residues. This CDR3 is CASSTRQGVGEKLFF. Written as DNA, the CDR3 is TGTGCCAGTAGTACCCGTCAGGGGGTAGGGGAAAAACTGTTTTTT.